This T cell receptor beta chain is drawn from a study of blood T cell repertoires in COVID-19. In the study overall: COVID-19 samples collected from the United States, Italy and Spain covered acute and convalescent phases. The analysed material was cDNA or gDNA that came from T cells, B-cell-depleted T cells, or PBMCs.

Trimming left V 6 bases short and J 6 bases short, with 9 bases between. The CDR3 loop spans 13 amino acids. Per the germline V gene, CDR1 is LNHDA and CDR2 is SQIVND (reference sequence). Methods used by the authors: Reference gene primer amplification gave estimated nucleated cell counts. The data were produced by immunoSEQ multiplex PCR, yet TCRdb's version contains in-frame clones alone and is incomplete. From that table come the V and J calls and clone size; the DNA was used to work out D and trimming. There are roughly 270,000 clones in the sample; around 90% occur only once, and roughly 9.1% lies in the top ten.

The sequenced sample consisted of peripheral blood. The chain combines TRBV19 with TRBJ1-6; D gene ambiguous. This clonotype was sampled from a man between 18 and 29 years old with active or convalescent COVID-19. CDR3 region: CASRVEGNSPLHF. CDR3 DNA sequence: TGTGCCAGTAGGGTTGAGGGTAATTCACCCCTCCACTTT.